The 15 T cell receptor beta chains below come from one sample, sequenced in a study of blood T cell repertoires in COVID-19. Here immunoSEQ multiplex PCR was the method, and the copy in TCRdb shows in-frame clones only, minus some. The data contain roughly 260,000 clones, 80% to 95% of them seen just once; the ten biggest clones take up roughly 2.7%. The material sequenced was peripheral blood. Receptor source: a person in their late teens or twenties with COVID-19, enrolled during active disease.

This clone was observed a handful of times. This chain connects TRBV24-1 to TRBJ2-3, with TRBD1 identical over 8 bases. In germline, CDR1 is KGHDR, CDR2 SFDVKD. The CDR3 loop spans 15 amino acids. Losses at the gene ends were 5 bases for V and 4 bases for J; bases not matched to a gene: 7. DNA of the CDR3: TGTGCCACCAGTGCCGACAGGGGTATGGCAGATACGCAGTATTTT. Translation: CATSADRGMADTQYF.

In nucleotides, the CDR3 is TGTGCCAGCAGCCAAGAGGGGCTGGAAAAGTACAATGAGCAGTTCTTC. It yields the protein CASSQEGLEKYNEQFF. The chain recombines TRBV3-1 (or the pseudogene TRBV3-2) with TRBJ2-1, with a possible D match to TRBD1 (5 bases). CDR1 is LGHDT, CDR2 YNNKEL, per germline (reference sequence). The CDR3 has 16 amino acids. With 0 bases removed from V and 4 bases from J, the gap between germline ends came to 13 bases.

The rearrangement links TRBV19 to TRBJ2-7; a weak D match, TRBD1 (9 bases). Trimming removed 0 bases at V and 1 base at J, with 13 bases between. The CDR3 sequence is 16 residues long. Germline V CDR1 and CDR2: LNHDA, SQIVND (reference sequence). The CDR3 sequence: CASSIDSGTGSYEQYF. The CDR3, as DNA: TGTGCCAGTAGTATAGATAGCGGGACAGGGTCCTACGAGCAGTACTTC.

The V call is TRBV12-5, the J call TRBJ2-5; 8 bases fit TRBD1. V was clipped by 3 bases and J by 4 bases; unmatched bases: 13. This CDR3 contains 17 residues. Germline V gives CDR1 LGHNT, CDR2 FRNRAP. DNA of the CDR3: TGTGCTAGTGGTTTATCTCGGGCAGGGGGCTTGGTAGAGACCCAGTACTTC. It is translated as CASGLSRAGGLVETQYF.

The V gene is TRBV19, the J gene TRBJ1-5; D possibly corresponds to TRBD1 (6 bases). The V gene's germline CDR1 is LNHDA and CDR2 SQIVND (reference sequence). V was shortened by 3 bases and J by 5 bases, with 11 bases between the two germline ends. The length of the CDR3 is 14 residues. The CDR3 spells CASSIIPGDQPQHF. The CDR3 DNA reads as TGTGCCAGTAGTATTATTCCAGGGGATCAGCCCCAGCATTTT.

This chain connects TRBV10-3 to TRBJ1-4; D is unclear. Germline lookup yields CDR1 ENHRY and CDR2 SYGVKD. V was cut by 2 bases and J by 4 bases, with 14 bases left in between. This CDR3 contains 16 residues. Written as DNA, the CDR3 is TGTGCCATCAGTGAGGGTCAACACCCGGGTAATGAAAAACTGTTTTTT. Encoded protein: CAISEGQHPGNEKLFF.

The rearrangement uses TRBV4-1 and TRBJ2-3; D might be TRBD2 (5 bases). Trimming cost V 4 bases and J 1 base, with 15 bases left between them. Germline V gene lookup returns CDR1 MGHRA and CDR2 YSYEKL. The CDR3 is made up of 16 amino acids. For the CDR3, the DNA is TGCGCCAGCAGCCGAGGGCAGCTAGACGGCACAGATACGCAGTATTTT. Protein sequence: CASSRGQLDGTDTQYF.

The V call is TRBV27, the J call TRBJ1-2; TRBD1 is a possible D gene (6 bases). Germline assignment: CDR1 MNHEY and CDR2 SMNVEV (reference sequence). This CDR3 contains 14 residues. V dropped 0 bases and J dropped 6 bases, with 11 bases sitting between them. CDR3 residues: CASSLSYPGDGYTF. The CDR3 DNA sequence: TGTGCCAGCAGTTTATCGTATCCAGGGGATGGCTACACCTTC.

This clone was seen a handful of times. This rearrangement joins TRBV6-4 to TRBJ2-3, with 7 bases aligning to TRBD2. From germline, CDR1 is MRHNA and CDR2 SNTAGT. V lost 3 bases to trimming and J lost 3 bases; unmatched junction nucleotides: 9. The CDR3 consists of 16 residues. CDR3 protein: CASSESGGSGTDTQYF. In nucleotides, the CDR3 is TGTGCCAGCAGTGAATCGGGCGGGAGTGGTACAGATACGCAGTATTTT.

The gene calls are TRBV5-1 and TRBJ1-6; D ambiguous. Trimming took off 0 bases at V and 0 bases at J, with 13 bases between the two ends. CDR3 length: 18 amino acids. The germline V gene has CDR1 SGHRS and CDR2 YFSETQ. For the CDR3, the DNA is TGCGCCAGCAGCTTGGGCGGGCCCGGGAGCTCCTATAATTCACCCCTCCACTTT. Its protein is CASSLGGPGSSYNSPLHF. Based on the CDR3 plus reference TRBV5-1 and TRBJ1-6, the full variable domain is KAGVTQTPRYLIKTRGQQVTLSCSPISGHRSVSWYQQTPGQGLQFLFEYFSETQRNKGNFPGRFSGRQFSNSRSEMNVSTLELGDSALYLCASSLGGPGSSYNSPLHFGNGTRLTVT.

Concerning this clone itself: The same CDR3 can be traced to other DNA sequences in this sample. The chain employs TRBV5-1 and TRBJ1-4; 9 bases fit TRBD1. J lost 8 bases, V lost 0 bases, and 2 bases had no gene match. The CDR3 consists of 14 residues. CDR1 is SGHRS and CDR2 is YFSETQ in the germline V gene. The CDR3 region has the DNA TGCGCCAGCAGCTTGGGACAGGGGGGCGAAAAACTGTTTTTT. Its protein is CASSLGQGGEKLFF.

This clone was counted only a few times. The chain is built from TRBV19 and TRBJ2-7; D perhaps matches TRBD1 (5 bases). The germline CDR1 and CDR2 sequences are LNHDA and SQIVND (reference sequence). This CDR3 has 14 amino acids. Deletions cut 6 bases from V and 0 bases from J, with 12 bases between. CDR3 protein: CASSPTVSSYEQYF. For the CDR3, the DNA is TGTGCCAGTAGCCCGACAGTCAGCTCCTACGAGCAGTACTTC.

The chain has TRBV7-2 and TRBJ1-1; TRBD1 agrees at 10 bases. Germline CDR1 and CDR2: SGHTA and FQGNSA. The CDR3 spans 15 residues. V was pared by 6 bases and J by 8 bases, with 12 bases of the junction left unmatched. CDR3 in DNA: TGTGCCAGCAGTTCAACCGCCCGGGACAGGGGAGAAGCTTTCTTT. This codes for CASSSTARDRGEAFF.

The rearrangement links TRBV18 to TRBJ1-2; TRBD1 matches at 7 bases. V shed 3 bases, J shed 7 bases, and the junction held 11 bases outside the gene matches. The CDR3 runs to 15 residues. Germline loops: CDR1 KGHSH, CDR2 LQKENI. CDR3 sequence reads: CASSPNAGTEVGYTF. The CDR3 DNA reads TGTGCCAGCTCACCGAACGCCGGGACAGAGGTTGGCTACACCTTC.

This chain uses TRBV7-3 with TRBJ1-2, with TRBD1 matching over 8 bases. Germline trimming cut 5 bases from V and 4 bases from J; bases unmatched to any gene: 3. The length of the CDR3 is 13 residues. Looked up from germline, CDR1 is SGHTA and CDR2 is FQGTGA. The CDR3 sequence: CASSEDRGYGYTF. The CDR3 DNA reads as TGTGCCAGCAGCGAAGACAGGGGCTATGGCTACACCTTC.